A selection of T cell receptor beta chains follows, all from one sample in a study of tumor-infiltrating lymphocytes in primary liver carcinoma. MiXCR, run by TCRdb on the multiplex PCR reads, gives a single entry per CDR3 protein. The sample records 300,000 to 400,000 distinct CDR3 sequences, 50% to 70% being singletons. Material for sequencing was peripheral blood. These receptor sequences come from a man aged 35 to 55 with primary liver carcinoma and hepatitis B virus infection. The CDR3 runs from the conserved cysteine through the conserved F or W. D genes are given only for firm matches. Clone sizes are given selectively: once, few, many, or a class where the clone is expanded.

TRBJ1-1	-	-	TRBV11-2	CASSLEGYTIAFF	TGTGCCAGCAGCTTGGAGGGGTACACTATAGCTTTCTTT
TRBJ2-7	-	-	TRBV28	CASSFGGGSYEQYF	TGTGCCAGCAGTTTCGGTGGAGGGTCCTACGAGCAGTACTTC
TRBJ2-7	many	-	TRBV6-1	CASSDRLFSYEQYF	TGTGCCAGCAGTGACAGACTTTTCTCCTACGAGCAGTACTTC
TRBJ2-2	few	TRBD2	TRBV28	CASSLRETTGELFF	TGTGCCAGCAGTTTGCGGGAGACCACCGGGGAGCTGTTTTTT
TRBJ2-7	-	TRBD2	TRBV12-3/TRBV12-4	CASSSFGTSGNYEQYF	TGTGCCAGCAGCAGCTTTGGGACTAGCGGGAACTACGAGCAGTACTTC
TRBJ2-1	-	-	TRBV29-1	CSVELPRQYNGQFF	TGCAGCGTTGAACTGCCCAGGCAGTACAATGGGCAGTTCTTC
TRBJ1-1	-	-	TRBV29-1	CSLEGRVNTEAFF	TGCAGCCTTGAGGGTAGAGTGAACACTGAAGCTTTCTTT
TRBJ1-5	-	-	TRBV6-6	CASNGFSNRPQHF	TGTGCCAGCAATGGATTTAGCAATCGGCCCCAGCATTTT
TRBJ2-7	few	-	TRBV2	CTSSPDLRVTAYEQYF	TGTACCAGCAGTCCGGACCTCAGGGTGACCGCCTACGAGCAGTACTTC
TRBJ1-5	-	-	TRBV12-3/TRBV12-4	CASRRQVYQPQHF	TGTGCCAGCAGAAGACAGGTCTATCAGCCCCAGCATTTT
TRBJ2-7	-	-	TRBV10-3	CAISEQTGRVLHEQCF	TGTGCCATCAGTGAACAAACAGGGAGGGTCCTCCACGAGCAGTGCTTC
TRBJ2-7	-	-	TRBV5-6	CASSLWLYEQYF	TGTGCCAGCAGCTTGTGGCTCTACGAGCAGTACTTC
TRBJ1-5	-	-	TRBV4-1	CASSLSVKKNQPQHF	TGCGCCAGCAGCCTCTCGGTCAAAAAAAATCAGCCCCAGCATTTT
TRBJ1-1	-	-	TRBV29-1	CSAQSQKNTEVFF	TGCAGCGCTCAGAGTCAGAAGAACACTGAAGTTTTCTTT
TRBJ1-2	-	TRBD1	TRBV25-1	CASSVSGQGAYGYTF	TGTGCCAGCAGTGTGTCAGGACAGGGGGCCTATGGCTACACCTTC
TRBJ2-2	once	-	TRBV4-3	CASSQDQRHPGELFF	TGCGCCAGCAGCCAAGATCAGAGACATCCCGGGGAGCTGTTTTTT
TRBJ1-4	many	-	TRBV6-6	CASSYSSRRDEKLFF	TGTGCCAGCAGTTACTCGAGTAGACGGGATGAAAAACTGTTTTTT
TRBJ2-3	-	-	TRBV11-2	CASSLDSVITDTQYF	TGTGCCAGCAGCTTAGATTCCGTCATCACTGATACGCAGTATTTT
TRBJ2-1	-	TRBD2	TRBV11-1	CASNHSGGSGKEQFF	TGTGCTAGCAACCATAGCGGTGGTAGCGGGAAAGAGCAGTTCTTC
TRBJ1-2	-	-	TRBV6-2/TRBV6-3	CASGQTLEGTFGYTF	TGTGCCAGCGGCCAGACCCTCGAAGGAACCTTTGGGTACACCTTC
TRBJ2-1	-	TRBD2	TRBV5-1	CTSSLTSGRAHEQFF	TGCACCAGCAGCTTGACTAGCGGGAGGGCCCATGAGCAGTTCTTC
TRBJ2-2	few	TRBD2	TRBV12-5	CASGFSGGKTGELFF	TGTGCTAGTGGGTTCTCCGGGGGGAAGACCGGGGAGCTATTTTTT
TRBJ2-4	once	TRBD1	TRBV11-2	CASRGLRGRAKNIQYF	TGTGCCAGCAGGGGCTTAAGGGGGCGGGCCAAAAACATTCAGTACTTC
TRBJ1-1	-	TRBD1	TRBV12-3/TRBV12-4	CASSPRGQMNTEAFF	TGTGCCAGCAGTCCCAGGGGGCAAATGAACACTGAAGCTTTCTTT
TRBJ2-1	-	-	TRBV5-6	CASSLYGALGNEQFF	TGTGCCAGCAGCTTGTACGGGGCCCTGGGCAATGAGCAGTTCTTC
TRBJ2-1	-	-	TRBV28	CASSLHNEQFF	TGTGCCAGCAGTTTGCACAATGAGCAGTTCTTC
TRBJ2-7	-	TRBD1	TRBV5-1	CASGTGGPTYEQYF	TGCGCCAGCGGGACAGGGGGCCCAACCTACGAGCAGTACTTC
TRBJ2-1	-	-	TRBV7-9	CASSLWGSSYNEQFF	TGTGCCAGCAGCTTATGGGGAAGCTCCTACAATGAGCAGTTCTTC
TRBJ2-3	-	TRBD1	TRBV29-1	CSVEDRGMDTQCF	TGCAGCGTTGAGGACAGGGGGATGGATACGCAGTGTTTT
TRBJ2-7	-	-	TRBV5-1	CASCDLPNYEQYF	TGCGCCAGCTGCGATCTCCCTAACTACGAGCAGTACTTC
TRBJ2-3	many	-	TRBV6-1	CASSVQMSTDTQYF	TGTGCCAGCAGTGTTCAGATGAGCACAGATACGCAGTATTTT